The 18 T cell receptor beta chains in this list originate from one sample, sequenced in a study of early T cells in non-severe SARS-CoV-2 infection. TCRdb fed the 5' RACE reads into MiXCR, producing one record per CDR3 protein. The sample shows approximately 58,000 distinct CDR3 sequences, around 12% of them seen only once. The input for sequencing was whole blood, taken at baseline. These receptors were taken from an adult who was a healthcare worker with PCR-confirmed SARS-CoV-2 infection or an uninfected control (not recorded which).

The chain employs TRBV12-3 or TRBV12-4 and TRBJ2-7, with 8 bases lining up with TRBD2. With V trimmed by 6 bases and J by 0 bases, 4 bases remained unmatched. The CDR3 sequence is 14 residues long. CDR3 protein: CASRIAGSSYEQYF. CDR3 bases: TGTGCCAGCAGGATAGCGGGAAGCTCCTACGAGCAGTACTTC.

This clonotype was seen only a few times. This chain uses TRBV7-3 with TRBJ2-2; no clear D gene. Germline-derived CDR1 and CDR2 are SGHTA and FQGTGA. CDR3 length: 16 amino acids. Trimming shortened V by 3 bases and J by 6 bases, and 17 bases separated the two germline ends. DNA of the CDR3: TGTGCCAGCAGCTTTACCGGCTCTCTTCCTCCCGGGGAGCTGTTTTTT. Translation: CASSFTGSLPPGELFF.

This clonotype was observed at least ten times. This chain connects TRBV27 to TRBJ1-5; the D is unclear. Between the trimmed V and J ends, which lost 4 bases and 0 bases, there was a span of 13 bases. The CDR3 is 16 amino acids. The germline gives CDR1 MNHEY, CDR2 SMNVEV (reference sequence). The CDR3 bases are TGTGCCAGCAGTTCGTCGAGAGCAGATAGCAATCAGCCCCAGCATTTT. It specifies CASSSSRADSNQPQHF.

Only a few counts were recorded for this clonotype. This chain links TRBV11-2 with TRBJ2-5; D remains ambiguous. Germline V gives CDR1 SGHAT, CDR2 FQNNGV. The CDR3 consists of 13 residues. Trimming took 2 bases from V and 4 from J, leaving 8 bases between them. CDR3 in DNA: TGTGCCAGCAGCTTATCTGTTTTAGAGACCCAGTACTTC. This gives the protein CASSLSVLETQYF.

The chain combines TRBV7-9 with TRBJ1-3; a weak D match, TRBD1 (6 bases). Germline V gene data show CDR1 as SEHNR and CDR2 as FQNEAQ (reference sequence). Deletions cut 5 bases from V and 2 bases from J, with 10 bases between. The CDR3 sequence is 14 residues long. The CDR3 region has the DNA TGTGCCAGCAGCCCCGGGGGCGCTGGAAACACCATATATTTT. Amino acid sequence: CASSPGGAGNTIYF. Variable domain in full (rest from reference TRBV7-9 and TRBJ1-3): DTGVSQNPRHKITKRGQNVTFRCDPISEHNRLYWYRQTLGQGPEFLTYFQNEAQLEKSRLLSDRFSAERPKGSFSTLEIQRTEQGDSAMYLCASSPGGAGNTIYFGEGSWLTVV.

This clonotype came up a few times. The rearrangement joins TRBV11-3 to TRBJ2-1; D perhaps matches TRBD2 (5 bases). This CDR3 has 12 residues. Germline V gives CDR1 SGHNT, CDR2 YENEEA. The V end lost 1 base, the J end lost 10 bases, and 8 bases lay between the germline ends. DNA for the CDR3: TGTGCCAGCAGCTTAGGGGGAGAAGAGCAGTTCTTC. Its translation: CASSLGGEEQFF.

The gene calls are TRBV5-4 and TRBJ1-1; D unresolved. The CDR3 loop spans 13 amino acids. V lost 2 bases, J lost 4 bases, and 9 bases lay in between. Germline V CDR1 and CDR2: SGHNT, YYREEE (reference sequence). CDR3 in amino acids: CASSFESFTEAFF. The CDR3, as DNA: TGTGCCAGCAGCTTCGAGAGCTTCACTGAAGCTTTCTTT. The full variable domain, in which reference TRBV5-4 and TRBJ1-1 provide the parts outside the CDR3, is ETGVTQSPTHLIKTRGQQVTLRCSSQSGHNTVSWYQQALGQGPQFIFQYYREEENGRGNFPPRFSGLQFPNYSSELNVNALELDDSALYLCASSFESFTEAFFGQGTRLTVV.

This clonotype has a count of ten or more. The chain joins TRBV5-4 to TRBJ1-4; D is unclear. Germline V gene data show CDR1 as SGHNT and CDR2 as YYREEE (reference sequence). The CDR3 has 15 residues. Trimming left V 4 bases short and J 8 bases short, with 18 bases between. Here the CDR3 reads CASSLTFSKPEKLFF. The CDR3 coding sequence is TGTGCCAGCAGCCTTACATTCTCCAAACCCGAAAAACTGTTTTTT.

This clonotype was seen a few times. The chain is built from TRBV4-1 and TRBJ2-7, with D perhaps matching TRBD1 or TRBD2 (7 bases each). V lost 1 base to trimming and J lost 4 bases, with 11 bases between them. There are 14 residues in the CDR3. Germline V CDR1 and CDR2: MGHRA, YSYEKL. The DNA for the CDR3 is TGCGCCAGCAGCCAAGCAGGGGGGGAGTACGAGCAGTACTTC. The encoded protein is CASSQAGGEYEQYF.

This clonotype was detected many times. The chain combines TRBV27 with TRBJ2-7; 12 bases are shared with TRBD2. Germline V gene sequence: CDR1 MNHEY, CDR2 SMNVEV (reference sequence). The CDR3 covers 15 residues. V trimming: 5 bases; J trimming: 5 bases; junction bases outside the gene matches: 7. The CDR3 DNA reads as TGTGCCAGCAGTATCGTGGCTAGCGGGAGGGACGAGCAGTACTTC. Residues: CASSIVASGRDEQYF.

There are many counts of this clonotype. The chain has TRBV25-1 and TRBJ2-1, with 7 bases aligning to TRBD1. The CDR3 length is 12 residues. Germline lookup yields CDR1 MGHDK and CDR2 SYGVNS. With V trimmed by 7 bases and J by 12 bases, 9 bases remained unmatched. The CDR3 DNA reads as TGTGCCAGCACTAAACAGGGGTTCGGGCAGTTCTTC. Protein product: CASTKQGFGQFF.

V gene TRBV6-6 combines with J gene TRBJ2-7; the match to TRBD2 covers 8 bases. V trimming: 4 bases; J trimming: 6 bases; junction bases outside the gene matches: 5. CDR1 is MNHNY, CDR2 SVGAGI, per germline (reference sequence). The CDR3 length is 13 residues. DNA for the CDR3: TGTGCCAGCAGTTCCAGGACTAGCAGCGAGCAGTACTTC. Its protein is CASSSRTSSEQYF.

This clonotype was found a few times. V and J are TRBV12-3 or TRBV12-4 and TRBJ2-2; no clear D. Trimming left V 8 bases short and J 8 bases short, with 15 bases between. The CDR3 is 13 amino acids. The CDR3 nucleotides are TGTGCCAGCCATTCGCCGGAGAGGGGGGAGCTGTTTTTT. Protein sequence: CASHSPERGELFF.

This clonotype was detected a few times. The chain has TRBV20-1 and TRBJ1-2, with D unclear. V gave up 3 bases and J gave up 3 bases, with 11 bases separating them. The CDR3 extends over 13 amino acids. The germline CDR1 and CDR2 sequences are DFQATT and SNEGSKA (reference sequence). In DNA form, the CDR3 reads TGCAGTGCTAGTTGGGAGAAGGACTATGGCTACACCTTC. Translated, it gives CSASWEKDYGYTF.

Written as DNA, the CDR3 is TGTGCCAGCAGTTTTCTCGGCTACAATGAGCAGTTCTTC. Protein product: CASSFLGYNEQFF. The rearrangement links TRBV6-2 or TRBV6-3 to TRBJ2-1; D unclear. The germline CDR1 and CDR2 sequences are MNHEY and SVGEGT. The CDR3 runs 13 residues. Trimming shortened V by 4 bases and J by 3 bases, and 7 bases separated the two germline ends.

At least ten counts were recorded for this clonotype. The chain joins TRBV11-2 to TRBJ2-5; weak D call: TRBD1 (5 bases). The CDR3 has 13 residues. CDR1 SGHAT and CDR2 FQNNGV come from the germline V gene. V was cut by 7 bases and J by 2 bases, with 11 bases left in between. CDR3 DNA: TGTGCCAGCACCGAAGACAGACAAGAGACCCAGTACTTC. This translates into CASTEDRQETQYF.

V is TRBV6-2 or TRBV6-3 and J is TRBJ2-2; 12 positions match TRBD2. CDR3 size: 17 residues. With V trimmed by 5 bases and J by 5 bases, 9 bases remained unmatched. CDR1 MNHEY and CDR2 SVGEGT come from the germline V gene. CDR3 sequence reads: CASSALRLAGATGELFF. The CDR3 nucleotides are TGTGCCAGCAGTGCACTTCGACTAGCGGGAGCGACCGGGGAGCTGTTTTTT.

The CDR3 region has the DNA TGTGCCAGCACCAGAGGGACTAGCGGGAGCACAGATACGCAGTATTTT. The encoded protein is CASTRGTSGSTDTQYF. This chain uses TRBV11-3 with TRBJ2-3; the match to TRBD2 covers 12 bases. The CDR3 is 16 residues long. V was pared by 7 bases and J by 0 bases, with 5 bases of the junction left unmatched. CDR1 and CDR2 from the germline V gene are SGHNT and YENEEA.